This T cell receptor beta chain is drawn from a study of early T cells in non-severe SARS-CoV-2 infection. The overall study: Bulk RNA from unsorted whole blood was sequenced; chains were unpaired.

The TCR library protocol attached unique molecular identifiers to the individual cDNA molecules. Using its own MiXCR run on the 5' RACE reads, TCRdb lists one record per CDR3 protein. Here the sample spans 50,000 to 60,000 distinct CDR3 sequences, 7.5% to 9.5% being singletons. This clonotype was seen only a few times. Trimming took off 3 bases at V and 2 bases at J, with 11 bases between the two ends. The V gene's germline CDR1 is SGHKS and CDR2 YYEKEE (reference sequence). The CDR3 totals 14 residues. The chain couples TRBV5-5 to TRBJ2-5; D ambiguous. The origin of this receptor is an adult who was a healthcare worker with PCR-confirmed SARS-CoV-2 infection or an uninfected control (not recorded which). The specimen comprised whole blood, sampled at baseline. The CDR3 region is CASSSHGVQETQYF. The CDR3, as DNA: TGTGCCAGCAGCTCCCATGGGGTACAAGAGACCCAGTACTTC.